Listed here are 7 T cell receptor beta chains from one sample, sequenced in a study of T cells in Graves' hyperthyroidism and ophthalmopathy. Researchers amplified the TCR beta CDR3 regions from RNA transcripts. First-round RT-PCR with HTBI primers amplified the TCR CDR3 region. TCRdb fed the multiplex PCR reads into MiXCR, producing one record per CDR3 protein. The sample yields under 450,000 distinct CDR3 sequences, about 15% seen once. Specimen: blood. The receptors were sampled from a woman aged 18-29 years with Graves' hyperthyroidism.

This clonotype has at least ten counts. The chain recombines TRBV6-5 with TRBJ2-7, with 9 bases that match TRBD1. Germline V gene lookup returns CDR1 MNHEY and CDR2 SVGAGI. V was clipped by 2 bases and J by 3 bases; unmatched bases: 5. The CDR3 consists of 15 residues. The CDR3 loop reads CASSYRDRALYEQYF. For the CDR3, the DNA is TGTGCCAGCAGTTACCGGGACAGGGCGCTCTACGAGCAGTACTTC.

CDR3 sequence reads: CAWSPLGPYNEQFF. For the CDR3, the DNA is TGTGCCTGGAGTCCCCTGGGGCCCTACAATGAGCAGTTCTTC. The J gene is TRBJ2-1, the V gene TRBV30; weak D call: TRBD1 (5 bases). Germline CDR1 and CDR2: GTSNPN and SVGIG (reference sequence). Between the trimmed V and J ends, which lost 2 bases and 2 bases, there was a span of 10 bases. The CDR3 length is 14 residues.

This clonotype was seen ten or more times. This chain links TRBV12-3 or TRBV12-4 with TRBJ1-1; TRBD1 aligns across 10 bases. V was clipped by 5 bases and J by 9 bases; unmatched bases: 6. The CDR3 is 13 residues long. Here the CDR3 reads CASSTDRGRKAFF. CDR3 nucleotides: TGTGCCAGCAGTACAGACAGGGGGCGAAAAGCTTTCTTT.

In this sample, this clonotype turned up a few times. This chain joins TRBV2 and TRBJ1-1, with TRBD1 matching over 8 bases. The CDR3 length is 15 residues. The V segment lost 7 bases and the J segment 5 bases; nucleotides outside the gene matches: 12. Germline values: CDR1 SNHLY, CDR2 FYNNEI. This CDR3 is CASNQRAGGGTEAFF. The CDR3, as DNA: TGTGCCAGCAACCAAAGGGCAGGGGGCGGGACTGAAGCTTTCTTT.

With respect to this clonotype: A much larger clone sits a single nucleotide away, making a read error possible. The J gene is TRBJ1-2, the V gene TRBV9; 7 nucleotides align to TRBD1. This CDR3 region has 14 residues. Germline V gene lookup returns CDR1 SGDLS and CDR2 YYNGEE. CDR3: CASSAGQFNYGYAF. The CDR3, as DNA: TGTGCCAGCAGCGCGGGACAGTTTAACTATGGCTACGCCTTC.

This clonotype was seen a few times. The V and J genes are TRBV6-2 or TRBV6-3 and TRBJ2-4, with 7 bases that match TRBD1. J gave up 6 bases and V 9 bases, and 5 bases lay outside the gene matches. The CDR3 has 12 residues. CDR1 and CDR2 from the germline V gene are MNHEY and SVGEGT. Here the CDR3 DNA reads TGTGCCAGTGCTTCAGGGGGAAACATTCAGTACTTC. It yields the protein CASASGGNIQYF.

This clonotype appeared many times. The CDR3 DNA reads TGTGCCAGCAGTTTCCCCGGGGGGAGGGGCTCTGGGGCCAACGTCCTGACTTTC. This gives the protein CASSFPGGRGSGANVLTF. The V gene is TRBV28, the J gene TRBJ2-6; 7 bases map to TRBD2. CDR1 and CDR2 (germline): MDHEN, SYDVKM. The CDR3 has 18 residues. After removal of 3 bases from V and 0 bases from J, the junction contained 8 bases not matched to a gene.